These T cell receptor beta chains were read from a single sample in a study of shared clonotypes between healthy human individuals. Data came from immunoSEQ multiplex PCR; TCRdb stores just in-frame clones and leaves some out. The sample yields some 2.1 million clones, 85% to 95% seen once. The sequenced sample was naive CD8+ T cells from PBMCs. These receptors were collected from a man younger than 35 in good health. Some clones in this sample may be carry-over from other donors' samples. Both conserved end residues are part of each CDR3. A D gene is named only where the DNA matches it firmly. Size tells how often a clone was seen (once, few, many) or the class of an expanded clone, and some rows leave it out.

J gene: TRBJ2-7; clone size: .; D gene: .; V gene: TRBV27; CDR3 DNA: TGTGCCAGCAGTTTATTGTGGGAAACAGGTTCCGAGCAGTACTTC; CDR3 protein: CASSLLWETGSEQYF
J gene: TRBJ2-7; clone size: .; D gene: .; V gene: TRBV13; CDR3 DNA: TGTGCCAGCAGACGAGAAGGGAACGAGCAGTACTTC; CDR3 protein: CASRREGNEQYF
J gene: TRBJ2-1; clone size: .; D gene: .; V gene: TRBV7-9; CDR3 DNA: TGTGCCAGCACCCTCCTGCGGGGAAGCTCCTACAATGAGCAGTTCTTC; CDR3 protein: CASTLLRGSSYNEQFF
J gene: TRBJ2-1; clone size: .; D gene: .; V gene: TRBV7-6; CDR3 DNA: TGTGCCAGCAGCTTATCTTTGTTTCCCTCACCCCATGGGAATGAGCAGTTCTTC; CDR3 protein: CASSLSLFPSPHGNEQFF
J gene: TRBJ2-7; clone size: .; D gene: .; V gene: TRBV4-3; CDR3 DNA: TGCGCCAGCAGCCAAGGGAGGTTGGCACCCTACGAGCAGTACTTC; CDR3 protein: CASSQGRLAPYEQYF
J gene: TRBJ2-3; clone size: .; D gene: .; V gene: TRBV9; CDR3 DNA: TGTGCCAGCAGCGTAGCGCAGAAGGTCCCAGATACGCAGTATTTT; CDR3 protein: CASSVAQKVPDTQYF
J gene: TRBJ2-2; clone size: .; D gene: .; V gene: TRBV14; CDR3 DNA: TGTGCCAGCAGCCGGCCCGGCCTGCCGAAGGGCGGGGAGCTGTTTTTT; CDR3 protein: CASSRPGLPKGGELFF
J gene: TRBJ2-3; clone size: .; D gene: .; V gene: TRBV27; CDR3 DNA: TGTGCCAGCAGTCGGTTGGCGGACCCTAGCTTAAATACGCAGTATTTT; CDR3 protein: CASSRLADPSLNTQYF
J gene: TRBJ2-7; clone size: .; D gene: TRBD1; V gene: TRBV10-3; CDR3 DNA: TGTGCCATCAGTGAGGTGGGACAGGGGGGCTACGAGCAGTACTTC; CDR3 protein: CAISEVGQGGYEQYF
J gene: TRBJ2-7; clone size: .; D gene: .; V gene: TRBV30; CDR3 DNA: TGTGCCTGGAGAAGGGCCAGCCTCTACGAGCAGTACTTC; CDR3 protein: CAWRRASLYEQYF
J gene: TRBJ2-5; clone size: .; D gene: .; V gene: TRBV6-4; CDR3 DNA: TGTGCCAGCAGTGACTCGAGGGGACTCCAAGAGACCCAGTACTTC; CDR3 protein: CASSDSRGLQETQYF
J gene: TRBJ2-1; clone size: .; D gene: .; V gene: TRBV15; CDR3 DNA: TGTGCCACCAGCAGAGAAGGGCAGGGTAATGAGCAGTTCTTC; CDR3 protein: CATSREGQGNEQFF
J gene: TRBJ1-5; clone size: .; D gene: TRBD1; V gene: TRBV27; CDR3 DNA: TGTGCCAGCAGTTTATCTAAGACAGGGGAGGCCCAGCATTTT; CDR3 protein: CASSLSKTGEAQHF
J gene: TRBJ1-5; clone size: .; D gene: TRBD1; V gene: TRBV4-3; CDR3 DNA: TGCGCCAGCAGCCCCGGGACAGGCAATCAGCCCCAGCATTTT; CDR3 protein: CASSPGTGNQPQHF
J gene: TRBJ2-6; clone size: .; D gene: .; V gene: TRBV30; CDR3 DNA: TGTGCCTGGGGTAGGGGGGCCAACGTCCTGACTTTC; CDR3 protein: CAWGRGANVLTF
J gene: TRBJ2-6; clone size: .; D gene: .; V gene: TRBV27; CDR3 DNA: TGTGCCAGCAGCGAACGGGGGGCGATTGGGGCCAACGTCCTGACTTTC; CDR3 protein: CASSERGAIGANVLTF
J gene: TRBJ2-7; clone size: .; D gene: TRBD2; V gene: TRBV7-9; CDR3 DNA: TGTGCCAGCAGCTCTATCCTAGCGGGCGAGCAGTACTTC; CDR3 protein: CASSSILAGEQYF
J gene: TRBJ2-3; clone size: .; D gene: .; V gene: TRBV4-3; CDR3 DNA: TGCGCCAGCAGCCAAGCTCGGCCCCCTGGAGATACGCAGTATTTT; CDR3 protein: CASSQARPPGDTQYF
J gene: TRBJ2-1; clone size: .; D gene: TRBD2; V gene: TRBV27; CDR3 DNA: TGTGCCAGCAGTTCCTCAGGACTAGCGGGAAAGCAGTTCTTC; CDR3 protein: CASSSSGLAGKQFF
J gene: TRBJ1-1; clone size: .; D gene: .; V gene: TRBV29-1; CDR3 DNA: TGCAGCGTACAGGGTTGGGCTGAAGCTTTCTTT; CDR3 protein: CSVQGWAEAFF
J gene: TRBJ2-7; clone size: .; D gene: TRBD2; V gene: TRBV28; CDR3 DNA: TGTGCCAGCGCCCCTAGCGGAGGGCAGTACGAGCAGTACTTC; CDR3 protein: CASAPSGGQYEQYF
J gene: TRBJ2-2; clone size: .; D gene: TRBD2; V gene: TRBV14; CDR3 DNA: TGTGCCAGCAGCCAAGATTCAGCGGGAGCACTTGTAGGGGAGCTGTTTTTT; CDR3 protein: CASSQDSAGALVGELFF
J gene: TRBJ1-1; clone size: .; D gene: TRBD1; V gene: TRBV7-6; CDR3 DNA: TGTGCCAGCAGCCCCCGGGCAGGGGGGATGAACACTGAAGCTTTCTTT; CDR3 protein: CASSPRAGGMNTEAFF
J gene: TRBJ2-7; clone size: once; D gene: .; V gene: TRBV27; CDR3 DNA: TGTGCCAGCACCGCGGGGAATACTGAGCAGTACTTC; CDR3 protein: CASTAGNTEQYF
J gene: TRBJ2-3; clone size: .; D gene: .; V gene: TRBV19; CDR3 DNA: TGTGCCAGTAGTATAGATATCAGGCGGGGCACAGATACGCAGTATTTT; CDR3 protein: CASSIDIRRGTDTQYF
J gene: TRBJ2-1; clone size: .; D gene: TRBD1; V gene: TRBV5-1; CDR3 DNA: TGCGCCAGCAGCTTGGACAGGGGACGGGGCAATGAGCAGTTCTTC; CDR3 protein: CASSLDRGRGNEQFF
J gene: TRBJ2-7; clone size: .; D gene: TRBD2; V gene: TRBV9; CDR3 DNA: TGTGCCAGCAGCGTATCAGTGGGAGGGGTCTACGAGCAGTACTTC; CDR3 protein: CASSVSVGGVYEQYF
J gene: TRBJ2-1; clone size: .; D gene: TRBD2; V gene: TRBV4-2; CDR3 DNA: TGTGCCAGCAGCCAAGAGAGGACTAGGATGAGGGAGCAGTTCTTC; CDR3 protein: CASSQERTRMREQFF